This TCR beta chain was recorded in a study of cytomegalovirus exposure and HLA in healthy donors. Regarding the study as a whole: What a later analysis reportedly showed was that an Asian-associated ancestry cluster had fewer N-insertions than the approximately 700-donor mean.

For this clone: The antigen remains undetermined. Other DNA sequences in the sample encode the same CDR3.

Both 60 Vbeta primers and 13 Jbeta primers went into the PCR. Libraries were prepared by immunoSEQ multiplex PCR; TCRdb keeps only in-frame clonotypes and omits some of them. The sample contains approximately 100,000 clones, around a tenth of which appear only once. Germline V gene sequence: CDR1 SGHRS, CDR2 YFSETQ. This CDR3 comprises 11 residues. The V gene lost 3 bases and the J gene lost 4 bases, with 5 bases spanning the gap. The material sequenced was PBMCs. This clonotype was sampled from a man aged 40-50 years in good health and CMV-seropositive. The rearrangement links TRBV5-1 to TRBJ2-7; TRBD2 is a possible D gene (5 bases). The DNA of the CDR3 is TGCGCCAGCAGCTCGGGATACGAGCAGTACTTC. It translates to CASSSGYEQYF.